These 15 T cell receptor beta chains share one sample of origin, sequenced in a study of cytomegalovirus exposure and HLA in healthy donors. Primers for the PCR totalled 60 Vbeta and 13 Jbeta. Using immunoSEQ multiplex PCR, the repertoire was profiled, and TCRdb retains in-frame clones only, with some absent. Among approximately 210,000 clones, 60% to 80% were seen once, and the ten largest hold about 2%. Sequencing was done on a sample of PBMCs. The receptors derive from a male donor in good health and CMV-seronegative.

The chain has TRBV28 and TRBJ1-2, with D possibly matching TRBD1 (6 bases). From germline, CDR1 is MDHEN and CDR2 SYDVKM. The CDR3 sequence is 15 residues long. The V and J ends lost 5 bases and 3 bases respectively, with 16 bases between them. Written as DNA, the CDR3 is TGTGCCAGCAGTGCCGAACCGGGGGGCCACTATGGCTACACCTTC. Amino acids: CASSAEPGGHYGYTF.

This clone was counted once. J is TRBJ1-1 and V is TRBV27; 8 bases are shared with TRBD1. V shed 5 bases, J shed 3 bases, and the junction held 5 bases outside the gene matches. The CDR3 sequence is 14 residues long. The germline V gene has CDR1 MNHEY and CDR2 SMNVEV (reference sequence). The CDR3 bases are TGTGCCAGCAGTATACGACAGGGGTACACTGAAGCTTTCTTT. This codes for CASSIRQGYTEAFF.

The chain is built from TRBV2 and TRBJ2-7; TRBD1 aligns across 8 bases. Germline CDR1 and CDR2: SNHLY and FYNNEI. The CDR3 length is 13 residues. The V and J ends lost 10 bases and 2 bases, in that order; junction bases with no gene match: 7. DNA for the CDR3: TGTGCCATCCAGACAGGGGAGGCCTACGAGCAGTACTTC. This codes for CAIQTGEAYEQYF.

The genes are TRBV10-3 and TRBJ2-3; 7 bases align to TRBD2. CDR3 length: 14 residues. V shed 3 bases, J shed 3 bases, and the junction held 3 bases outside the gene matches. Germline values: CDR1 ENHRY, CDR2 SYGVKD. The CDR3 loop is CAISDEAGTDTQYF. The CDR3 DNA is TGTGCCATCAGTGACGAAGCGGGGACAGATACGCAGTATTTT.

This clone was counted between two and nine times. The chain links TRBV5-4 to TRBJ1-1; D is unclear. CDR3 size: 15 residues. V was shortened by 0 bases and J by 0 bases, with 9 bases between the two germline ends. CDR1 and CDR2 from the germline V gene are SGHNT and YYREEE (reference sequence). The DNA of the CDR3 is TGTGCCAGCAGCTTGGCCTCGGGGATGAACACTGAAGCTTTCTTT. This encodes CASSLASGMNTEAFF.

V is TRBV5-1 and J is TRBJ1-5; unclear D gene. The CDR3 length is 13 residues. Germline V gene sequence: CDR1 SGHRS, CDR2 YFSETQ. Between the trimmed V and J ends, which lost 0 bases and 5 bases, there was a span of 6 bases. CDR3 amino acids: CASSLASDQPQHF. CDR3 nucleotides: TGCGCCAGCAGCTTGGCGTCCGATCAGCCCCAGCATTTT.

This CDR3 is CASSQSPGQGGYEQYF. As DNA, the CDR3 is TGTGCCAGCAGCCAGAGTCCGGGACAGGGTGGGTACGAGCAGTACTTC. The gene calls are TRBV21-1 and TRBJ2-7; the D call of TRBD1 is as the table states it, not checked on the DNA. TRBV21-1 has pseudogene status. This CDR3 has 16 amino acids.

The rearrangement links TRBV2 to TRBJ2-3; a possible D gene is TRBD1 (6 bases). V lost 1 base and J lost 3, with 11 bases in between. This CDR3 has 15 amino acids. The V gene's germline CDR1 is SNHLY and CDR2 FYNNEI. The CDR3 here is CASSEESRGTDTQYF. The CDR3 DNA reads as TGTGCCAGCAGTGAAGAGAGCAGGGGAACAGATACGCAGTATTTT.

This sequence joins TRBV2 and TRBJ1-3, with 11 bases matching TRBD1. CDR1 is SNHLY, CDR2 FYNNEI, per germline. V lost 6 bases to trimming and J lost 3 bases; unmatched junction nucleotides: 7. The CDR3 length is 16 residues. CDR3 DNA sequence: TGTGCCAGCAGCAAAGTGGGACAGGGGGTTGGAAACACCATATATTTT. Its protein is CASSKVGQGVGNTIYF.

The chain is built from TRBV15 and TRBJ2-3; 10 nucleotides align to TRBD2. V was clipped by 1 base and J by 5 bases; unmatched bases: 6. CDR3 length: 16 amino acids. Looked up from germline, CDR1 is LNHNV and CDR2 is YYDKDF (reference sequence). CDR3 amino acids: CATSRAPRTSGDTQYF. The CDR3, as DNA: TGTGCCACCAGCAGAGCTCCCAGGACTAGCGGAGATACGCAGTATTTT.

This clone was counted only a few times. The rearrangement joins TRBV5-4 to TRBJ2-3, with 7 bases identical to TRBD2. CDR1 SGHNT and CDR2 YYREEE come from the germline V gene (reference sequence). The CDR3 extends over 15 amino acids. J gave up 3 bases and V 4 bases, and 8 bases lay outside the gene matches. CDR3 coding DNA: TGTGCCAGCAGCCCGGGGGAGGGCGGGACAGATACGCAGTATTTT. Amino acid sequence: CASSPGEGGTDTQYF.

This chain connects TRBV18 to TRBJ2-7, with 7 bases matching TRBD1. This CDR3 comprises 18 residues. Trimming cost V 6 bases and J 4 bases; bases outside gene matches: 21. Germline assignment: CDR1 KGHSH and CDR2 LQKENI. Written as DNA, the CDR3 is TGTGCCAGCTCGGTGCGACAGGGTAGTGGTCGTGGGACGTACGAGCAGTACTTC. Amino acid sequence: CASSVRQGSGRGTYEQYF. The variable domain in full, completed from reference TRBV18 and TRBJ2-7, reads NAGVMQNPRHLVRRRGQEARLRCSPMKGHSHVYWYRQLPEEGLKFMVYLQKENIIDESGMPKERFSAEFPKEGPSILRIQQVVRGDSAAYFCASSVRQGSGRGTYEQYFGPGTRLTVT.

V usage is TRBV7-2 and J usage is TRBJ1-5, with D unresolved. The CDR3 contains 13 residues. The ends were cut back, 5 bases at V and 4 bases at J, with 9 bases in the middle. The germline V gene encodes CDR1 SGHTA and CDR2 FQGNSA. The CDR3 is CASSPSRNQPQHF. CDR3 nucleotide sequence: TGTGCCAGCAGCCCGAGCCGTAATCAGCCCCAGCATTTT.

The rearrangement joins TRBV28 to TRBJ2-7, with 8 bases matching TRBD1. The V gene end was trimmed by 3 bases and the J gene end by 4 bases; junction bases not matched to a gene: 8. Germline CDR1 and CDR2: MDHEN and SYDVKM. The CDR3 length is 15 residues. The CDR3 sequence is CASSFRPGGQYEQYF. DNA for the CDR3: TGTGCCAGCAGTTTTCGGCCAGGGGGCCAGTACGAGCAGTACTTC.

The V gene is TRBV29-1, the J gene TRBJ2-7, with 8 positions matching TRBD1. Germline values: CDR1 SQVTM, CDR2 ANQGSEA. The CDR3 runs to 14 residues. The V gene end was trimmed by 2 bases and the J gene end by 2 bases; junction bases not matched to a gene: 5. In DNA, the CDR3 is TGCAGCGTTGAATCGGACAGGGTTACCTACGAGCAGTACTTC. Translated: CSVESDRVTYEQYF.